This is a list of T cell receptor beta chains from one sample in a study of blood T cell repertoires in COVID-19. Method: immunoSEQ multiplex PCR; TCRdb's copy keeps in-frame clones and lacks some. The data hold tens of thousands of clones, with roughly 80% observed a single time. The sequenced sample consisted of peripheral blood. All receptors come from a woman aged 55-69 years with acute or convalescent COVID-19. CDR3s include the opening cysteine and the closing phenylalanine or tryptophan. The order of the fields is J gene, D gene, clone size, V gene, CDR3 protein, CDR3 DNA. The D gene is left open where the match is weak. Clone sizes are given selectively: once, few, many, or a class where the clone is expanded.

TRBJ1-2 TRBD1 . TRBV4-3 CASSQDRGWHYGYTF TGCGCCAGCAGCCAGGACAGGGGTTGGCACTATGGCTACACCTTC
TRBJ1-3 . . TRBV18 CASSPGQLSGNTIYF TGTGCCAGCTCACCAGGACAGCTCTCTGGAAACACCATATATTTT
TRBJ2-3 TRBD1 . TRBV7-8 CASSLVSGQDTDTQYF TGTGCCAGCAGCTTAGTATCGGGACAGGACACAGATACGCAGTATTTT
TRBJ2-5 TRBD2 once TRBV2 CASSDPLAGEGETQYF TGTGCCAGCAGTGACCCGTTAGCGGGGGAGGGAGAGACCCAGTACTTC
TRBJ2-7 TRBD1 . TRBV6-2/TRBV6-3 CASSRYYLRGNRYEQYF TGTGCCAGCAGCCGTTACTACCTCAGGGGGAACAGGTACGAGCAGTACTTC
TRBJ1-6 TRBD1 . TRBV7-2 CASSLSGQHNSPLHF TGTGCCAGCAGCTTATCGGGACAGCATAATTCACCCCTCCACTTT
TRBJ2-1 TRBD2 . TRBV19 CASSIFLTGGSSYNEQFF TGTGCCAGTAGTATTTTCCTGACGGGGGGGAGCTCCTACAATGAGCAGTTCTTC
TRBJ2-4 . . TRBV7-9 CASSFVAENIQYF TGTGCCAGCAGCTTTGTGGCAGAAAACATTCAGTACTTC
TRBJ2-3 TRBD2 . TRBV18 CASSAGTSANTDTQYF TGTGCCAGCTCAGCCGGGACTAGCGCGAACACAGATACGCAGTATTTT
TRBJ1-3 . . TRBV10-1 CASSPGISGNTIYF TGCGCCAGCAGCCCAGGGATCTCTGGAAACACCATATATTTT
TRBJ1-1 . . TRBV18 CASSREANLDTEAFF TGTGCCAGCTCACGGGAGGCTAACCTCGACACTGAAGCTTTCTTT
TRBJ1-2 . few TRBV7-9 CASSLNAGYNYGYTF TGTGCCAGCAGCTTAAATGCAGGCTATAACTATGGCTACACCTTC
TRBJ1-1 TRBD1 . TRBV6-5 CASTDRVRTEAFF TGTGCCAGCACAGACAGGGTCCGCACTGAAGCTTTCTTT
TRBJ1-2 TRBD1 . TRBV2 CASTPGGQGLIGGTF TGTGCCAGCACCCCCGGTGGACAGGGCCTCATTGGGGGGACCTTC
TRBJ1-3 TRBD1 . TRBV3-1/TRBV3-2 CASSPSQGAYTIYF TGTGCCAGCAGCCCCTCCCAGGGGGCCTACACCATATATTTT
TRBJ1-1 . . TRBV4-2 CASSQVQTGRTEAFF TGTGCCAGCAGCCAAGTCCAAACAGGAAGAACTGAAGCTTTCTTT
TRBJ2-1 TRBD2 . TRBV24-1 CATSDLAGSSNEQFF TGTGCCACCAGTGATTTAGCGGGGTCGTCGAATGAGCAGTTCTTC
TRBJ2-3 TRBD1 . TRBV10-3 CAISDRDRGPTDTQYF TGTGCCATCAGTGACCGGGACAGGGGGCCCACAGATACGCAGTATTTT
TRBJ2-2 TRBD1 . TRBV19 CASSPTGRGRRGELFF TGTGCCAGTAGTCCAACAGGCAGGGGGCGCAGAGGGGAGCTGTTTTTT
TRBJ1-4 . . TRBV12-3/TRBV12-4 CASSGHRNEKLFF TGTGCCAGCAGTGGGCACCGTAATGAAAAACTGTTTTTT
TRBJ2-3 . . TRBV30 CAWSARPPIAQYF TGTGCCTGGAGTGCGCGTCCCCCCATTGCGCAGTATTTT
TRBJ2-1 TRBD2 . TRBV14 CASSQVAGGLGEQFF TGTGCCAGCAGCCAGGTAGCGGGGGGACTAGGAGAGCAGTTCTTC
TRBJ2-5 TRBD1 . TRBV7-2 CASSPDRALPQETQYF TGTGCCAGCAGCCCCGACAGGGCATTACCTCAAGAGACCCAGTACTTC